These T cell receptor beta chains were read from a single sample in a study of cytomegalovirus exposure and HLA in healthy donors. Sequencing used immunoSEQ multiplex PCR; TCRdb keeps in-frame clones, though not all of them. This sample's clone table lists 50,000 to 70,000 clones. The material sequenced was PBMCs. These receptors were obtained from a woman aged 18-29 years in good health and CMV-seronegative. Each CDR3 is given with its conserved first and last residue. A D gene is named only where the DNA matches it firmly.

cdr3_length j_call d_call v_call cdr3_aa cdr3_nt
16 TRBJ1-2 . TRBV11-2 CASSLDWRGGDYGYTF TGTGCCAGCAGCTTAGATTGGCGGGGGGGCGACTATGGCTACACCTTC
15 TRBJ2-5 TRBD2 TRBV4-1 CARWGGGVYQETQYF TGCGCCAGGTGGGGCGGGGGTGTGTACCAAGAGACCCAGTACTTC
15 TRBJ2-1 TRBD2 TRBV2 CASRLLAGGYNEQFF TGTGCCAGCAGGTTACTAGCGGGGGGATACAATGAGCAGTTCTTC
14 TRBJ2-7 . TRBV6-5 CASSSGLGSYEQYF TGTGCCAGCAGTTCAGGGTTGGGGTCCTACGAGCAGTACTTC
11 TRBJ2-7 . TRBV5-4 CASSSLYEQYF TGTGCCAGCAGTAGTCTCTACGAGCAGTACTTC
15 TRBJ2-1 . TRBV4-1 CASSQSPNLYNEQFF TGCGCCAGCAGCCAGTCTCCTAATCTCTACAATGAGCAGTTCTTC
16 TRBJ2-1 TRBD2 TRBV4-2 CASSQTGLAGVGEQFF TGTGCCAGCAGCCAAACCGGACTAGCGGGGGTGGGTGAGCAGTTCTTC
13 TRBJ2-7 TRBD1 TRBV11-2 CASSNRGAHEQYF TGTGCCAGCAGCAACAGGGGGGCCCACGAGCAGTACTTC
17 TRBJ2-5 TRBD1 TRBV5-4 CASSWGGAGGGSETQYF TGTGCCAGCAGCTGGGGTGGAGCAGGGGGCGGTTCTGAGACCCAGTACTTC
15 TRBJ2-7 . TRBV5-1 CASSLDRQYSYEQYF TGCGCCAGCAGCTTGGACAGACAGTACTCCTACGAGCAGTACTTC
13 TRBJ1-5 TRBD1 TRBV30 CAWSVQGDQPQHF TGTGCCTGGAGTGTACAGGGGGATCAGCCCCAGCATTTT
21 TRBJ2-7 TRBD2 TRBV12-5 CASGLVRFGTSGPLVRDEQYF TGTGCTAGTGGTTTGGTACGGTTCGGGACTAGCGGGCCCTTGGTTCGTGACGAGCAGTACTTC
16 TRBJ2-7 TRBD1 TRBV7-2 CASSLVYGTGGGEQYF TGTGCCAGCAGCTTAGTGTATGGGACAGGGGGCGGCGAGCAGTACTTC
13 TRBJ2-1 TRBD2 TRBV29-1 CSVRGLAVREQFF TGCAGCGTTAGGGGACTAGCGGTCAGGGAGCAGTTCTTC
14 TRBJ2-7 . TRBV6-1 CASSFRETSYEQYF TGTGCCAGCAGTTTTCGGGAAACCTCCTACGAGCAGTACTTC
14 TRBJ1-2 TRBD1 TRBV5-1 CASSSTQGGYGYTF TGCGCCAGCAGCTCGACCCAGGGGGGATATGGCTACACCTTC
15 TRBJ2-1 . TRBV6-4 CASSERDPSYNEQFF TGTGCCAGCAGTGAGCGGGACCCCTCCTACAATGAGCAGTTCTTC
13 TRBJ1-2 . TRBV4-2 CASSQEAGSGYTF TGTGCCAGCAGCCAAGAGGCGGGTAGCGGCTACACCTTC